Listed below are T cell receptor beta chains from one sample, sequenced in a study of identical twins. TCRdb ran MiXCR on the 5' RACE reads and lists one entry per CDR3 protein. The sample lists 1.5 million or so distinct CDR3 sequences, roughly a third occurring once. The specimen sequenced was cord blood. The receptors shown here come from a newborn girl in good health. CDR3s include the opening cysteine and the closing phenylalanine or tryptophan. A D gene is named only where the DNA matches it firmly. Clone size is shown for a subset of rows, as once, few, many or a class of expanded clone.

>14|TRBD2|TRBV5-1|TRBJ2-4|-
CASSELAGRDIQYF
TGCGCCAGCAGCGAACTAGCGGGGCGTGACATTCAGTACTTC
>17|TRBD2|TRBV4-1|TRBJ2-7|-
CASSQPPSGANSYEQYF
TGCGCCAGCAGCCAGCCACCTAGCGGGGCTAACTCCTACGAGCAGTACTTC
>16|TRBD2|TRBV5-1|TRBJ2-3|many
CASSLGLAGGKDTQYF
TGTGCCAGCAGCCTCGGACTAGCGGGAGGAAAAGATACGCAGTATTTT
>16|TRBD2|TRBV4-1|TRBJ2-1|many
CASSQDRLAGVNEQFF
TGCGCCAGCAGCCAAGATCGGCTAGCGGGGGTTAATGAGCAGTTCTTC
>15|-|TRBV6-8|TRBJ2-2|-
CASSSTRANTGELFF
TGTGCCAGCAGCTCTACTAGAGCGAACACCGGGGAGCTGTTTTTT
>14|-|TRBV4-2|TRBJ2-2|-
CASSQEKNTGELFF
TGTGCCAGCAGCCAAGAGAAGAACACCGGGGAGCTGTTTTTT
>17|-|TRBV20-1|TRBJ2-5|-
CSARDAVGLAPYGEQYF
TGCAGTGCTAGAGATGCGGTAGGGCTAGCGCCTTACGGTGAGCAGTACTTC
>14|-|TRBV3-1|TRBJ2-7|-
CASSQGGAAYEQYF
TGTGCCAGCAGCCAGGGGGGAGCGGCCTACGAGCAGTACTTC
>16|TRBD1|TRBV12-3/TRBV12-4|TRBJ1-5|few
CASSLGLRGLGQPQHF
TGTGCCAGCAGTTTAGGCCTCAGGGGGCTCGGTCAGCCCCAGCATTTT
>12|TRBD2|TRBV5-6|TRBJ2-1|-
CAKLLAENEQFF
TGTGCCAAACTACTAGCGGAGAATGAGCAGTTCTTC
>15|-|TRBV7-9|TRBJ1-6|-
CASSLGGIDNSPLHF
TGTGCCAGCAGCTTAGGGGGTATAGATAATTCACCCCTCCACTTT
>13|-|TRBV27|TRBJ1-3|few
CASSLSAGNTIYF
TGTGCCAGCAGTTTATCGGCCGGAAACACCATATATTTT
>17|TRBD2|TRBV10-3|TRBJ2-7|many
CAIRVTTSGTPTDEQYF
TGTGCCATCAGGGTGACGACTAGCGGGACCCCTACTGACGAGCAGTACTTC
>15|-|TRBV13|TRBJ2-7|-
CASSLSGGTAYEQYF
TGTGCCAGCAGCTTATCTGGGGGGACAGCCTACGAGCAGTACTTC
>14|-|TRBV7-2|TRBJ2-7|few
CASSETRSSYEQYF
TGTGCCAGCAGCGAGACTAGGAGCTCCTACGAGCAGTACTTC
>15|-|TRBV6-6|TRBJ2-1|few
CASRAPGDSYNEQFF
TGTGCCAGCAGGGCCCCAGGAGACTCCTACAATGAGCAGTTCTTC
>12|-|TRBV19|TRBJ2-1|-
CASSAIAPEQFF
TGTGCCAGTAGTGCAATAGCCCCTGAGCAGTTCTTC
>15|-|TRBV11-2|TRBJ1-5|few
CASSLGPGARQPQHF
TGTGCCAGCAGCTTAGGGCCCGGCGCGAGGCAGCCCCAGCATTTT
>15|TRBD2|TRBV6-5|TRBJ2-7|-
CASSRPTGGPYEQYF
TGTGCCAGCAGTCGCCCGACGGGGGGTCCCTACGAGCAGTACTTC
>13|-|TRBV10-3|TRBJ2-4|-
CAISRDTKNIQYF
TGTGCCATCAGTCGGGACACCAAAAACATTCAGTACTTC
>15|-|TRBV28|TRBJ1-2|-
CASSFPAGGGYGYTF
TGTGCCAGCAGTTTCCCTGCAGGTGGGGGCTATGGCTACACCTTC
>13|-|TRBV5-4|TRBJ2-3|once
CAGSSVGADTQYF
TGTGCCGGCAGCTCCGTGGGGGCAGATACGCAGTATTTT
>12|-|TRBV20-1|TRBJ2-1|-
CSAGNGFDEQFF
TGCAGTGCTGGGAACGGGTTCGATGAGCAGTTCTTC
>15|-|TRBV5-5|TRBJ2-7|few
CASSLRQVSSYEQYF
TGTGCCAGCAGCCTCAGGCAGGTCAGCTCCTACGAGCAGTACTTC
>16|TRBD1|TRBV12-3/TRBV12-4|TRBJ2-2|-
CASSLRQGAGAGELFF
TGTGCCAGCAGTTTAAGGCAGGGGGCAGGGGCCGGGGAGCTGTTTTTT
>13|-|TRBV9|TRBJ1-2|-
CASSVDGARGYTF
TGTGCCAGCAGCGTAGATGGGGCCCGGGGCTACACCTTC
>15|-|TRBV6-6|TRBJ1-2|-
CASSYIGTHNYGYTF
TGTGCCAGCAGTTACATCGGAACCCATAACTATGGCTACACCTTC
>13|TRBD1|TRBV2|TRBJ2-7|-
CASEGQGFREQYF
TGTGCCAGCGAGGGACAGGGTTTTCGCGAGCAGTACTTC
>15|-|TRBV5-6|TRBJ2-3|few
CASFSTGTGTDTQYF
TGTGCCAGCTTTTCAACCGGGACTGGGACAGATACGCAGTATTTT
>15|TRBD1|TRBV29-1|TRBJ2-7|few
CSVQDRDRGNYEQYF
TGCAGCGTTCAAGACCGGGACAGGGGGAACTACGAGCAGTACTTC
>15|TRBD2|TRBV7-9|TRBJ2-1|-
CATRASGGTNNEQFF
TGTGCCACCAGGGCTAGCGGGGGGACTAACAATGAGCAGTTCTTC
>14|TRBD1|TRBV10-3|TRBJ1-1|-
CAISESEDRVVTFF
TGTGCCATCAGTGAGTCCGAGGACAGGGTTGTAACTTTCTTT
>20|TRBD2|TRBV11-2|TRBJ2-2|-
CASSLERRLAGPINTGELFF
TGTGCCAGCAGCTTAGAGCGGAGACTAGCGGGACCGATAAACACCGGGGAGCTGTTTTTT
>14|TRBD2|TRBV11-2|TRBJ2-1|many
CASSPPGGYNEQFF
TGTGCCAGCAGTCCTCCGGGGGGTTACAATGAGCAGTTCTTC
>16|TRBD1|TRBV20-1|TRBJ1-5|-
CSARDPNRGRNQPQHF
TGCAGTGCTAGAGATCCAAACAGGGGGCGGAATCAGCCCCAGCATTTT
>17|TRBD2|TRBV2|TRBJ2-3|-
CASSEDRGGLSTDTQYF
TGTGCCAGCAGTGAAGATCGGGGGGGCCTGAGCACAGATACGCAGTATTTT
>15|-|TRBV24-1|TRBJ2-1|few
CATSGAGRGHNEQFF
TGTGCCACCAGTGGGGCAGGGAGAGGGCACAATGAGCAGTTCTTC
>11|-|TRBV20-1|TRBJ2-7|-
CSARPFYEQYF
TGCAGTGCTAGACCCTTCTACGAGCAGTACTTC
>14|TRBD2|TRBV7-2|TRBJ2-3|many
CASSLELATDTQYF
TGTGCCAGCAGTTTAGAACTAGCGACAGATACGCAGTATTTT
>12|TRBD1|TRBV20-1|TRBJ1-2|-
CSALTGPYGYTF
TGCAGTGCGCTGACAGGGCCCTATGGCTACACCTTC
>14|-|TRBV28|TRBJ1-1|few
CASSFRPRDTEAFF
TGTGCCAGCAGTTTTCGGCCTAGGGACACTGAAGCTTTCTTT
>15|-|TRBV11-2|TRBJ1-6|-
CASSLDGQYNSPLHF
TGTGCCAGCAGCTTAGATGGACAGTATAATTCACCCCTCCACTTT
>12|-|TRBV4-2|TRBJ1-5|-
CASSQVYQPQHF
TGTGCCAGCAGCCAAGTCTATCAGCCCCAGCATTTT
>11|-|TRBV20-1|TRBJ2-2|-
CSARYSGELFF
TGCAGTGCTAGATACTCCGGGGAGCTGTTTTTT
>14|TRBD2|TRBV24-1|TRBJ2-1|few
CATSDPSGKDEQFF
TGTGCCACCAGTGACCCTAGCGGGAAGGATGAGCAGTTCTTC